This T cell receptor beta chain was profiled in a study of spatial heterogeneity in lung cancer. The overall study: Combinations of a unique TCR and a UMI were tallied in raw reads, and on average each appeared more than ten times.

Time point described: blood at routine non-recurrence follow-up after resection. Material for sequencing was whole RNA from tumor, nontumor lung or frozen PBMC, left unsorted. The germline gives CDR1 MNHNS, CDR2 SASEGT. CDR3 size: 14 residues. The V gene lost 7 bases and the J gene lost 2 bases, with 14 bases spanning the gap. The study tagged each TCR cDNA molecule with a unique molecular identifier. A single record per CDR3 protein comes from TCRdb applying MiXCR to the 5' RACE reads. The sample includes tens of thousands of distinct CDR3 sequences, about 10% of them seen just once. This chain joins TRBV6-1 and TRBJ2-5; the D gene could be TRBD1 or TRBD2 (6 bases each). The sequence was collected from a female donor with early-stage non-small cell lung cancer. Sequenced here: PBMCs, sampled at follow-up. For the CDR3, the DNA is TGTGCCAGCACACGGGGGCGAGTACAAGAGACCCAGTACTTC. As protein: CASTRGRVQETQYF.